The following is a TCR beta chain sequence with its context. Other nucleotide sequences from this sample produce the same CDR3. Sequenced by immunoSEQ multiplex PCR; TCRdb stores in-frame clones only, minus some. The sample shows a few hundred thousand clones, approximately 83% of them seen only once. The sample belongs to a study of blood T cell repertoires in COVID-19. V was pared by 2 bases and J by 6 bases, with 17 bases between. Germline V gene sequence: CDR1 MDHEN, CDR2 SYDVKM. The CDR3 spans 16 residues. Sequenced material: PBMCs or T cells enriched from blood (not recorded which). The clonotype comes from a woman aged 35 to 49 with acute COVID-19. The chain links TRBV28 to TRBJ1-5; perhaps TRBD1 as D (6 bases). The CDR3 loop is CASSLPTGFSGQPQHF. Here the CDR3 DNA reads TGTGCCAGCAGTTTACCTACAGGGTTTTCAGGTCAGCCCCAGCATTTT.